This is a list of T cell receptor beta chains from one sample in a study of blood T cell repertoires in COVID-19. The protocol was immunoSEQ multiplex PCR, while the TCRdb copy is restricted to in-frame clones and leaves out a portion. The data hold 200,000 to 300,000 clones, with approximately 81% observed a single time. Source material: peripheral blood. Every receptor here comes from a man aged 55 to 70 with acute or convalescent COVID-19. Both conserved end residues are trimmed from each CDR3.

J	V	length	CDR3
TRBJ2-7	TRBV7-5	16	ARSFKIKIDTHPYEQY
TRBJ2-1	TRBV5-1	14	ASSLAGGSSYNEQF
TRBJ2-7	TRBV6-1	12	ASSEQRQAYEQY
TRBJ2-1	TRBV7-9	14	ASSLLVQRGGNEQF
TRBJ1-1	TRBV28	13	ASSLSAAGNTEAF
TRBJ1-2	TRBV7-8	13	ASSPHRVGGYGYT
TRBJ2-1	TRBV5-1	14	ASSLVGGQTYNEQF
TRBJ2-3	TRBV5-5	13	ASSPVAGTSNTQY
TRBJ2-7	TRBV2	12	ASSADRSTYEQY
TRBJ1-4	TRBV28	15	ASSFRGRATPARKLF
TRBJ2-7	TRBV6-4	13	ASSERLGDSYEQY
TRBJ1-1	TRBV23-1	13	ASSHRGHINTEAF
TRBJ1-1	TRBV2	12	ASSGYGQTNFLT
TRBJ1-1	TRBV5-1	13	ASSVQGAMNTEAF
TRBJ2-7	TRBV10-3	13	AISEGQGQVYEQY
TRBJ2-7	TRBV10-3	15	AISESMGRGTTYEQY
TRBJ1-1	TRBV18	12	ASSRDTPPAKAF
TRBJ1-5	TRBV2	12	ASGGGRNNQPQH
TRBJ1-5	TRBV6-2/TRBV6-3	14	ASSYSARSGDQPQH
TRBJ2-7	TRBV6-5	13	ASKLTGVKSYEQY
TRBJ1-2	TRBV7-9	11	ASSFRDRGGYT
TRBJ1-6	TRBV25-1	12	ASSVGQFNSPLH
TRBJ2-7	TRBV5-1	13	ASSLAGTGAYEQY
TRBJ2-3	TRBV6-6	12	ASSFGLVSDTQY
TRBJ1-1	TRBV6-5	11	ASSYAMNTEAF
TRBJ1-6	TRBV28	12	ASSLGGYNSPLH
TRBJ2-3	TRBV6-2/TRBV6-3	15	ASIPGQGQGAGDTQY
TRBJ2-7	TRBV19	11	ASSIHGPYEQY
TRBJ1-4	TRBV29-1	13	SVEDRDSGPQKLF
TRBJ1-4	TRBV4-1	10	ASSQQQGKVF
TRBJ2-4	TRBV19	15	ASSGPRTDLAKNIQY
TRBJ2-3	TRBV29-1	11	SVAGGVTDTQY